This is a list of T cell receptor beta chains from one sample in a study of cytomegalovirus exposure and HLA in healthy donors. The protocol was immunoSEQ multiplex PCR, while the TCRdb copy is restricted to in-frame clones and leaves out a portion. Of 200,000 to 250,000 clones in the sample, around 85% are singletons; the top ten hold about 1.2%. Sequencing used PBMCs. The receptor source for this set is a human donor in good health. CDR3s include the opening cysteine and the closing phenylalanine or tryptophan. Where a row states a size, it is once, few, many or the class of an expanded clone; other rows omit it.

size,V,J,CDR3
few,TRBV7-9,TRBJ2-7,CASSPRHRDMNYEQYF
.,TRBV6-1,TRBJ2-5,CASSEGTAQETQYF
.,TRBV29-1,TRBJ1-2,CSVDFQGATDGYTF
.,TRBV19,TRBJ1-1,CASRGQGWNTEAFF
.,TRBV11-1,TRBJ2-7,CASSFVTSGIYEQYF
.,TRBV11-2,TRBJ1-5,CASSLGSGRQPQHF
.,TRBV2,TRBJ1-2,CASRGTPYGYTF
.,TRBV7-2,TRBJ2-6,CASSFGAGANVLTF
.,TRBV5-1,TRBJ2-1,CASSLEFARENEQFF
few,TRBV10-1,TRBJ1-1,CASKQQPNTEAFF
.,TRBV5-1,TRBJ2-2,CASSLTTRNTGELFF
.,TRBV28,TRBJ2-7,CATQGLAGGVYEQYF
.,TRBV19,TRBJ2-7,CASSPAGLAGSYEQYF
once,TRBV30,TRBJ1-1,CAWTGANTEAFF
.,TRBV19,TRBJ2-1,CASSTTSSRNSYNEQFF
few,TRBV7-2,TRBJ2-1,CASSQLAGDLNEQFF
few,TRBV18,TRBJ2-3,CASSPDYLSTDTQYF
.,TRBV5-4,TRBJ2-3,CASSFIAGGGTDTQYF
.,TRBV29-1,TRBJ2-2,CSVVENTGELFF
.,TRBV28,TRBJ1-5,CASSLRTGRRNQPQHF
.,TRBV7-2,TRBJ2-7,CASSLRFSAGAASYEQYF
.,TRBV7-9,TRBJ1-4,CASSLAQGAREKLFF
.,TRBV5-1,TRBJ1-1,CASSLGDRTGINRPSEAFF
.,TRBV30,TRBJ2-4,CACRQGAKNIQYF
.,TRBV2,TRBJ2-5,CASRGDKETQYF
few,TRBV15,TRBJ2-7,CATSRVQGLGYEQYF
.,TRBV12-2,TRBJ1-1,CASRFSGIHPEAFF
.,TRBV19,TRBJ2-2,CATAGNTGELFF
once,TRBV7-2,TRBJ2-1,CASSLWGGTGGPRGNEQFF
.,TRBV19,TRBJ2-3,CASSMLTSGRLGDTQYF
.,TRBV2,TRBJ1-4,CASHRTGTEKLFF
.,TRBV2,TRBJ2-3,CASLEPGEGTDTQYF
.,TRBV29-1,TRBJ2-2,CSVTTSGTGELFF
few,TRBV5-4,TRBJ2-3,CASSFAWGETDTQYF
.,TRBV10-3,TRBJ2-5,CAISEDGETQYF
.,TRBV6-4,TRBJ2-7,CASSEVGGSDEQYF
.,TRBV4-2,TRBJ2-2,CASSPTRGNTGELFF
few,TRBV6-1,TRBJ2-1,CASFSSGNEQFF
.,TRBV7-9,TRBJ2-5,CASSSTGGPNQETQYF
.,TRBV27,TRBJ2-3,CASSPQRESGDTQYF
.,TRBV7-9,TRBJ2-1,CASSPPSLAMPLNEQFF